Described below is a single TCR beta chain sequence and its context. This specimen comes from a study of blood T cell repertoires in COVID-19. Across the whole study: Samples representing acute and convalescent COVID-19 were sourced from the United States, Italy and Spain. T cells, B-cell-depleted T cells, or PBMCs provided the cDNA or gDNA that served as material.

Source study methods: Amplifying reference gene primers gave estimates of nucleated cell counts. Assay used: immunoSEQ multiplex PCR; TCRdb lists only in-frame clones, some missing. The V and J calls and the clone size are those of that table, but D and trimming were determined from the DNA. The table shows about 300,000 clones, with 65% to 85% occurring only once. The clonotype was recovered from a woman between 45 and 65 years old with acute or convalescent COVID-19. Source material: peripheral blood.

CDR3 region: CASGLFPGSTDTQYF. As DNA, the CDR3 is TGTGCTAGTGGTTTGTTCCCAGGAAGCACAGATACGCAGTATTTT. The chain has TRBV12-5 and TRBJ2-3; D call uncertain. V dropped 2 bases and J dropped 0 bases, with 9 bases sitting between them. The CDR3 extends over 15 amino acids. Germline V gives CDR1 LGHNT, CDR2 FRNRAP.